This is a list of T cell receptor beta chains from one sample in a study of regulatory T cells in long-lasting Graves disease. TCRdb itself ran the multiplex PCR reads through MiXCR, one entry per CDR3 protein. The data show about 560,000 distinct CDR3 sequences, with more than 15% seen just once and around 12% held by the top ten. This sample also belongs to another study, concerning T cells in Graves' hyperthyroidism and ophthalmopathy.

The material was peripheral blood mononuclear cells (PBMCs), obtained at new diagnosis, from a patient treated with antithyroid drugs. The receptors originated from a man between 18 and 29 years old with Graves disease. CDR3s include the opening cysteine and the closing phenylalanine or tryptophan. Fields, in order: clone size, V gene, J gene, D gene, CDR3 protein, CDR3 DNA. D genes are given only for firm matches. Part of the rows lack a size; the others show once, few, many or a class for expanded clones.

>many|TRBV27|TRBJ2-3|-
CASSVRAASSTDTQYF
TGTGCCAGCAGCGTCAGGGCGGCCTCTAGCACAGATACGCAGTATTTT
>many|TRBV11-2|TRBJ2-1|-
CASSLVGGILNEQFF
TGTGCCAGCAGCTTAGTAGGCGGGATTTTAAATGAGCAGTTCTTC
>-|TRBV29-1|TRBJ2-5|TRBD2
CSVGRAGAGETQYF
TGCAGCGTTGGGAGAGCGGGGGCAGGGGAGACCCAGTACTTC
>-|TRBV5-1|TRBJ2-7|TRBD2
CASSERLAGGSSGQYEQYF
TGCGCCAGCAGCGAAAGACTAGCGGGAGGTTCCTCGGGTCAGTACGAGCAGTACTTC
>few|TRBV30|TRBJ2-3|TRBD1
CARQTGSLTDTQYF
TGTGCCAGACAGACAGGGTCCCTCACAGATACGCAGTATTTT
>once|TRBV12-3/TRBV12-4|TRBJ2-1|-
CASLVLPHNEQFF
TGTGCCAGTTTAGTTTTACCCCACAATGAGCAGTTCTTC
>-|TRBV3-1|TRBJ2-3|TRBD2
CASASKTSGTRATQYF
TGTGCCAGCGCCTCGAAGACTAGCGGGACAAGGGCTACGCAGTATTTT
>many|TRBV27|TRBJ2-7|-
CASSLSSKSRTGDSEQYF
TGTGCCAGCAGTTTATCTAGTAAGTCTCGGACCGGAGACTCCGAGCAGTACTTC
>many|TRBV6-1|TRBJ1-1|TRBD1
CASSRQGNTEAFF
TGTGCCAGCAGTAGACAGGGAAACACTGAAGCTTTCTTT
>once|TRBV12-3/TRBV12-4|TRBJ1-5|-
CASTKGGANQPQHF
TGTGCCAGCACCAAGGGAGGGGCAAATCAGCCCCAGCATTTT
>few|TRBV6-1|TRBJ1-1|TRBD1
CASSQRDRNTEAFF
TGTGCCAGCAGCCAACGGGACAGGAACACTGAAGCTTTCTTT
>few|TRBV27|TRBJ1-1|-
CASSLFLGSNTEAFF
TGTGCCAGCAGTTTATTTCTGGGTTCTAACACTGAAGCTTTCTTT
>many|TRBV18|TRBJ2-1|TRBD1
CASSPLTGGVNEQFF
TGTGCCAGCTCACCGCTGACAGGGGGGGTTAATGAGCAGTTCTTC
>many|TRBV11-1|TRBJ2-5|-
CASAFTGQETQYF
TGTGCCAGCGCTTTTACAGGGCAAGAGACCCAGTACTTC
>many|TRBV27|TRBJ2-2|-
CASSLGRENTGELFF
TGTGCCAGCAGTTTGGGGCGGGAGAACACCGGGGAGCTGTTTTTT
>once|TRBV6-4|TRBJ1-5|TRBD1
CASTNEGAGQPQHF
TGTGCCAGCACCAACGAGGGGGCGGGTCAGCCCCAGCATTTT
>many|TRBV20-1|TRBJ2-5|-
CSASYPGQETQYF
TGCAGTGCTAGTTACCCGGGACAAGAGACCCAGTACTTC
>-|TRBV30|TRBJ1-4|TRBD1
CACSYTGGPNLFF
TGTGCCTGCTCCTATACAGGGGGCCCGAACCTGTTTTTT
>many|TRBV7-8|TRBJ1-2|-
CASSPLPQGGGYTF
TGTGCCAGCAGCCCCCTACCCCAGGGTGGAGGCTACACCTTC
>once|TRBV20-1|TRBJ2-5|-
CSARPGTEETQYF
TGCAGTGCCCGCCCCGGTACAGAAGAGACCCAGTACTTC
>-|TRBV20-1|TRBJ1-5|-
CSASGRMDRRPQHF
TGCAGTGCTAGCGGCCGGATGGACCGGAGGCCCCAGCATTTT
>few|TRBV7-9|TRBJ1-6|TRBD1
CASSAPGQGSSYNSPLHF
TGTGCCAGCAGCGCGCCGGGACAGGGGAGCTCCTATAATTCACCCCTCCACTTT
>many|TRBV2|TRBJ1-2|-
CARRGSIGDGYTF
TGTGCCCGGAGGGGGAGTATTGGGGATGGCTACACCTTC
>many|TRBV14|TRBJ2-7|TRBD1
CASSRGTAYEQYF
TGTGCCAGCAGCCGAGGGACAGCCTACGAGCAGTACTTC
>-|TRBV19|TRBJ2-5|-
CASSIGPDQETQYF
TGTGCCAGTAGTATAGGGCCGGACCAAGAGACCCAGTACTTC
>many|TRBV28|TRBJ1-5|TRBD1
CASRLQGDQPQHF
TGTGCCAGCAGACTTCAGGGGGATCAGCCCCAGCATTTT
>-|TRBV6-9|TRBJ1-4|-
CASSYRAQDEKLFF
TGTGCCAGCAGTTACAGAGCTCAGGATGAAAAACTGTTTTTT
>many|TRBV28|TRBJ1-2|-
CASSVGTPGDYGYTF
TGTGCCAGCAGTGTCGGGACTCCCGGGGACTATGGCTACACCTTC
>-|TRBV6-1|TRBJ1-3|-
CASSEEGGNTIYF
TGTGCCAGCAGTGAAGAGGGGGGAAACACCATATATTTT
>-|TRBV28|TRBJ1-3|-
CASSLRDTIYF
TGTGCCAGCAGTTTAAGGGACACCATATATTTT
>-|TRBV20-1|TRBJ2-3|-
CSARVMNSPFTDTQYF
TGCAGTGCTAGAGTTATGAACTCCCCCTTTACAGATACGCAGTATTTT
>few|TRBV7-9|TRBJ1-2|-
CASSLPLSNYGYTF
TGTGCCAGCAGCTTGCCTCTATCCAACTATGGCTACACCTTC
>-|TRBV12-3/TRBV12-4|TRBJ2-6|-
CASRIADLSGANVLTF
TGTGCCAGCAGGATAGCGGATCTCTCTGGGGCCAACGTCCTGACTTTC
>many|TRBV3-1|TRBJ2-5|-
CASSQEDEQETQYF
TGTGCCAGCAGCCAAGAAGACGAGCAAGAGACCCAGTACTTC
>many|TRBV28|TRBJ2-1|TRBD2
CASSLSRRLAGNEQFF
TGTGCCAGCAGTTTATCTAGGCGCCTAGCGGGGAATGAGCAGTTCTTC
>many|TRBV28|TRBJ2-1|-
CASSLQGPQFF
TGTGCCAGCAGTTTACAGGGCCCACAGTTCTTC
>-|TRBV30|TRBJ1-1|TRBD1
CAWSDGTGGTEAFF
TGTGCCTGGAGCGATGGGACAGGGGGCACTGAAGCTTTCTTT
>many|TRBV3-1|TRBJ2-1|-
CASSQVLSGGFNEQFF
TGTGCCAGCAGCCAAGTTCTTAGCGGCGGCTTCAATGAGCAGTTCTTC
>-|TRBV5-8|TRBJ2-3|TRBD2
CASSLFLAGGGADTQYF
TGTGCCAGCAGCTTGTTCCTAGCGGGAGGAGGTGCAGATACGCAGTATTTT
>few|TRBV18|TRBJ1-2|-
CASSNPLGYGYTF
TGTGCCAGCTCAAATCCCTTGGGCTATGGCTACACCTTC
>-|TRBV5-4|TRBJ2-5|-
CASSRYPPSQETQYF
TGTGCCAGCAGTCGCTACCCGCCCAGTCAAGAGACCCAGTACTTC
>few|TRBV29-1|TRBJ2-1|TRBD2
CSAPLAGEVFISYNEQFF
TGCAGCGCCCCACTAGCGGGAGAGGTTTTTATCTCCTACAATGAGCAGTTCTTC
>once|TRBV7-9|TRBJ2-1|TRBD2
CASSSKLAGGPGSEQFF
TGTGCCAGCAGCTCAAAACTAGCGGGGGGTCCGGGAAGTGAGCAGTTCTTC
>-|TRBV11-2|TRBJ2-6|-
CASSLVGFGRLSGTNVLTF
TGTGCCAGCAGCTTAGTAGGTTTCGGCAGACTCTCTGGGACCAACGTCCTGACTTTC
>many|TRBV2|TRBJ1-6|-
CASRSEGSPLHF
TGTGCCAGCAGATCGGAGGGTTCACCCCTCCACTTT
>-|TRBV20-1|TRBJ2-7|TRBD2
CSASRRTSGYEQYF
TGCAGTGCTAGTCGAAGGACTAGCGGCTACGAGCAGTACTTC
>many|TRBV30|TRBJ2-1|-
CAWSEVGPRSSYNEQFF
TGTGCCTGGAGCGAAGTAGGGCCCAGGAGCTCCTACAATGAGCAGTTCTTC
>few|TRBV29-1|TRBJ1-1|-
CTARDTEAFF
TGCACGGCGAGGGACACTGAAGCTTTCTTT
>many|TRBV6-2/TRBV6-3|TRBJ2-7|TRBD2
CASSRASGGTYEQYF
TGTGCCAGCAGCCGCGCGAGCGGGGGAACCTACGAGCAGTACTTC
>many|TRBV12-3/TRBV12-4|TRBJ1-1|-
CASRLLLGQNTEAFF
TGTGCCAGCAGGCTACTACTGGGACAGAACACTGAAGCTTTCTTT
>many|TRBV27|TRBJ1-5|-
CASSFPDQPQHF
TGTGCCAGCAGTTTCCCGGATCAGCCCCAGCATTTT
>-|TRBV3-1|TRBJ2-1|-
CASSQGDGINNEQFF
TGTGCCAGCAGCCAAGGGGACGGGATCAACAATGAGCAGTTCTTC
>-|TRBV28|TRBJ2-5|TRBD1
CASRLQGVETQYF
TGTGCCAGCAGGCTACAGGGGGTAGAGACCCAGTACTTC